The TCR beta chain under discussion was sequenced for a study of CD8 T cells in ankylosing spondylitis. Quantitative molecular-barcoded 5'-RACE generated the TCR beta libraries. In TCRdb, the 5' RACE reads were re-called with MiXCR into one record per CDR3 protein. Here the sample spans about 160,000 distinct CDR3 sequences, about 16% being singletons. Worth noting for this clonotype: As yet, its antigen is unknown.

General study findings and limits: Reports say disease-linked clones showed up significantly more in matched ankylosing spondylitis synovial fluid. Characteristic of ankylosing spondylitis blood, it appeared, was a TCR beta motif comprising several highly homologous variants. Past research had described some motif variants in reactive arthritis synovial fluid and blood.

What was sequenced was blood, either unsorted or a sorted T cell fraction (not recorded which). The sequence was obtained from a male donor with ankylosing spondylitis or in good health (not recorded which).

The CDR3 DNA reads as TGCAGTGCTAGAGGCTCCGATAGGGCGGGTGAGCAGTTCTTC. Encoded protein: CSARGSDRAGEQFF. This rearrangement joins TRBV20-1 to TRBJ2-1; weak D call: TRBD2 (5 bases). Per the germline V gene, CDR1 is DFQATT and CDR2 is SNEGSKA (reference sequence). Deletions cut 1 base from V and 9 bases from J, with 16 bases between. This CDR3 region has 14 residues.